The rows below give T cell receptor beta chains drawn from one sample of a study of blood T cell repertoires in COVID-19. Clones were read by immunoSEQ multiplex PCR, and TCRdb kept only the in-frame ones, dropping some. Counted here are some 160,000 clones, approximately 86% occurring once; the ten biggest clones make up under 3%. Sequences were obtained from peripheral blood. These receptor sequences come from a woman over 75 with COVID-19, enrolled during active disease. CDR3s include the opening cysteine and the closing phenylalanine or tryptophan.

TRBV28 CASSPPGRGVSTDTQYF
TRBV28 CASSAHKETQYF
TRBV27 CASSFGRGITTGSPLHF
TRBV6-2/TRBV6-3 CASSTGTGVSPLHF
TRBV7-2 CASSRDFNQPQHF
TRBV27 CASSPPGLLSYEQYF
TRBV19 CASSIAGNQPQHF
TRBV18 CASGRGQETQYF
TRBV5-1 CASSYLDTEAFF
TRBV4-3 CASSQERGTGANVLTF
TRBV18 CASSNSGEIGNEKLFF
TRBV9 CASSDRDSYYNEQFF
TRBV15 CATSRDPGTNTEAFF
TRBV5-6 CASSSDSNSQFF
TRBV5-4 CASSLARASGSPLEQFF
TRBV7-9 CASSSRQGTAPLTDTQYF
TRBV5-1 CASSLGREEETQYF
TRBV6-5 CASSYLRNYGYTF
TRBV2 CASSEMGLDYNEQFF
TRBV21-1 CASSKAEGQGLGETQYF
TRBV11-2 CASSSGQGGIYYEQYF
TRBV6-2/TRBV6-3 CASSRLAAQETQYF
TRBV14 CASSQVQGSTEAFF
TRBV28 CASSLEDQGAGYTF
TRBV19 CASSITPSGFYNEQFF
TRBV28 CASSLSGVGNTIYF
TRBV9 CASSGDRYSSEAFF
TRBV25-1 CASFDRDQETQYF
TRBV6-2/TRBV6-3 CASSYEVAGGFSGANVLTF
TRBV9 CASSGVGASYNEQFF
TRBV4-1 CASTPRGDTEAFF
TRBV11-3 CASSLGTGAYNEQFF
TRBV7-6 CASSSGQIGADTQYF
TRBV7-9 CASSLLQGQPQHF
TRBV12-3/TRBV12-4 CASSWDYNNEQFF
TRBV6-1 CASSDRWSGQPQHF
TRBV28 CASSSGVSIYGYTF
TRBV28 CASNLGTSGRNEQFF
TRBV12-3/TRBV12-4 CASSPTGGYGYTF
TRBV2 CASGGSSYNEQFF
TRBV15 CATSVGWGQNTEAFF